A single sample gave rise to the 32 T cell receptor beta chains below, sequenced in a study of spatial heterogeneity in lung cancer. MiXCR was run by TCRdb on the 5' RACE reads, yielding one entry per CDR3 protein. The table includes 60,000 to 80,000 distinct CDR3 sequences, 10% to 15% detected once. Time point indicated: sample taken at primary tumor resection. Unsorted whole RNA from tumor, nontumor lung or frozen PBMC underwent sequencing. Sequencing used PBMCs, obtained at surgery. Receptors were obtained from a male donor with early-stage non-small cell lung cancer.

This clonotype occurred a few times. The chain couples TRBV20-1 to TRBJ2-5, with D perhaps matching TRBD2 (5 bases). Germline CDR1 and CDR2: DFQATT and SNEGSKA (reference sequence). This CDR3 has 14 residues. V shed 2 bases and J shed 6 bases, with 16 bases lying between them. The DNA of the CDR3 is TGCAGTGCTAGATTACGGCAGAGCGGAAAGACCCAGTACTTC. Protein sequence: CSARLRQSGKTQYF.

This clonotype was picked up many times. The chain employs TRBV20-1 and TRBJ2-7, with D unresolved. Germline V gene sequence: CDR1 DFQATT, CDR2 SNEGSKA (reference sequence). V lost 5 bases, J lost 1 base, and 18 bases lay in between. The CDR3 contains 15 residues. The CDR3 reads CSALNPRRPSYEQYF. CDR3 DNA sequence: TGCAGTGCTCTGAACCCCAGGCGGCCATCCTACGAGCAGTACTTC.

This clonotype was observed a handful of times. This chain joins TRBV5-1 and TRBJ1-2, with D perhaps matching TRBD1 (5 bases). Germline V gives CDR1 SGHRS, CDR2 YFSETQ. V shed 1 base and J shed 7 bases, with 14 bases lying between them. This CDR3 contains 14 residues. CDR3 coding DNA: TGCGCCAGCAGCTTGACAGAGGCCCAGGGTGGCTACACCTTC. Its protein product is CASSLTEAQGGYTF.

The J gene is TRBJ2-1, the V gene TRBV6-5; the D gene is possibly TRBD2 (5 bases). The CDR3 extends over 15 amino acids. Germline V gives CDR1 MNHEY, CDR2 SVGAGI. The V and J ends lost 2 bases and 9 bases respectively, with 17 bases between them. The chain's CDR3 is CASSYHTTSPTEQFF. The CDR3 coding sequence is TGTGCCAGCAGTTACCACACTACTAGTCCCACTGAGCAGTTCTTC.

This clonotype appeared a few times. CDR3 region: CASSLGGRSNQPQHF. CDR3 DNA sequence: TGTGCCAGCAGTTTAGGGGGCAGGAGCAATCAGCCCCAGCATTTT. This chain links TRBV12-3 or TRBV12-4 with TRBJ1-5; possible D gene TRBD1, 5 bases. This CDR3 has 15 residues. V was trimmed by 1 base and J by 1 base, leaving 8 bases between them.

This clonotype was seen a handful of times. This sequence joins TRBV28 and TRBJ1-6; D is perhaps TRBD1 (6 bases). Trimming took 8 bases from V and 14 from J, leaving 19 bases between them. This CDR3 spans 13 amino acids. Germline lookup yields CDR1 MDHEN and CDR2 SYDVKM. For the CDR3, the DNA is TGTGCCAGCGACCCGGGACAAACTCTTTCCCTCCACTTT. This encodes CASDPGQTLSLHF.

Only a few counts were recorded for this clonotype. V is TRBV7-9 and J is TRBJ2-7; D not certain. Germline CDR1 is SEHNR and CDR2 is FQNEAQ (reference sequence). The CDR3 contains 14 residues. Deletions cut 1 base from V and 2 bases from J, with 9 bases between. The CDR3 DNA is TGTGCCAGCAGCTTAGGACTGACGACCTACGAGCAGTACTTC. Residues: CASSLGLTTYEQYF. Combining the CDR3 with reference TRBV7-9 and TRBJ2-7 gives the whole variable domain DTGVSQNPRHKITKRGQNVTFRCDPISEHNRLYWYRQTLGQGPEFLTYFQNEAQLEKSRLLSDRFSAERPKGSFSTLEIQRTEQGDSAMYLCASSLGLTTYEQYFGPGTRLTVT.

The rearrangement uses TRBV21-1 and TRBJ2-2; the D segment call TRBD1 is taken from the table without a DNA check. TRBV21-1 is tagged as a pseudogene. This CDR3 spans 16 amino acids. The CDR3 is CASPAISGEHTGELFF. The CDR3 DNA sequence: TGTGCCAGCCCAGCAATTTCGGGGGAGCACACCGGGGAGCTGTTTTTT.

This clonotype was picked up a small number of times. The chain joins TRBV5-5 to TRBJ1-5; D gene uncertain. Per the germline V gene, CDR1 is SGHKS and CDR2 is YYEKEE (reference sequence). This CDR3 has 15 amino acids. V lost 2 bases and J lost 3, with 12 bases in between. The CDR3, as DNA: TGTGCCAGCAGCTTTGCTACAGAGTACAATCAGCCCCAGCATTTT. Translation gives CASSFATEYNQPQHF.

This clonotype occurred many times. The rearrangement uses TRBV4-1 and TRBJ1-4; 12 bases match TRBD1. The CDR3 runs to 18 residues. The germline V gene has CDR1 MGHRA and CDR2 YSYEKL. Trimming removed 3 bases from V and 5 bases from J; junction bases left unmatched: 10. The CDR3, as DNA: TGCGCCAGCAGCCATGTGGGACAGGGGGCGACCCCAAATGAAAAACTGTTTTTT. Translation gives CASSHVGQGATPNEKLFF.

A few counts support this clonotype. The chain joins TRBV20-1 to TRBJ2-7, with 8 bases fitting TRBD1. J gave up 0 bases and V 0 bases, and 10 bases lay outside the gene matches. The CDR3 covers 17 residues. Looked up from germline, CDR1 is DFQATT and CDR2 is SNEGSKA (reference sequence). CDR3 in DNA: TGCAGTGCTAGAGACCCTTTAGGGACAGGAGTCTCCTACGAGCAGTACTTC. It yields the protein CSARDPLGTGVSYEQYF.

The chain is built from TRBV6-1 and TRBJ2-1; 9 nucleotides line up with TRBD2. With V trimmed by 5 bases and J by 8 bases, 4 bases remained unmatched. Germline CDR1 is MNHNS and CDR2 is SASEGT. This CDR3 contains 13 residues. The CDR3 loop is CASSRRTSDEQFF. For the CDR3, the DNA is TGTGCCAGCAGTCGAAGGACTAGCGATGAGCAGTTCTTC.

This chain connects TRBV7-2 to TRBJ2-7, with 7 bases identical to TRBD2. Germline V gene sequence: CDR1 SGHTA, CDR2 FQGNSA. The trim removed 6 bases at V and 5 bases at J, leaving 7 bases unmatched. The CDR3 covers 13 residues. CDR3 protein: CASRPRESHEQYF. As DNA, the CDR3 is TGTGCCAGCAGGCCGCGGGAGTCCCACGAGCAGTACTTC.

The rearrangement links TRBV7-9 to TRBJ2-1, with a possible D match to TRBD2 (5 bases). Trimming removed 5 bases at V and 8 bases at J, with 22 bases between. Germline CDR1 SEHNR, CDR2 FQNEAQ (reference sequence). The CDR3 length is 16 residues. The CDR3 sequence is CASSPRGLIGVDEQFF. The CDR3 region has the DNA TGTGCCAGCAGCCCCCGGGGATTGATTGGTGTCGATGAGCAGTTCTTC.

The V gene is TRBV9, the J gene TRBJ1-2; D not certain. The germline CDR1 and CDR2 sequences are SGDLS and YYNGEE. V shed 0 bases and J shed 2 bases, with 11 bases lying between them. There are 15 residues in the CDR3. CDR3: CASSVESVQNYGYTF. The CDR3, as DNA: TGTGCCAGCAGCGTAGAATCAGTCCAAAACTATGGCTACACCTTC.

This clonotype was seen at least ten times. The chain recombines TRBV24-1 with TRBJ2-7; 9 nucleotides match TRBD1. V gave up 4 bases and J gave up 1 base; unmatched junction bases: 4. Per the germline V gene, CDR1 is KGHDR and CDR2 is SFDVKD. This CDR3 spans 15 amino acids. The DNA for the CDR3 is TGTGCCACCAGTGAATCCGGGACAGGGTCCTACGAGCAGTACTTC. Protein: CATSESGTGSYEQYF.

This clonotype was seen more than once but under ten times. The gene calls are TRBV7-2 and TRBJ1-2; no reliable D call. CDR3 length: 15 residues. V was pared by 5 bases and J by 7 bases, with 20 bases between. CDR1 is SGHTA and CDR2 is FQGNSA in the germline V gene. Here the CDR3 DNA reads TGTGCCAGCAGCCCATCACCCGTGACGATGAGTGGCTACACCTTC. Amino acid sequence: CASSPSPVTMSGYTF.

This clonotype has just a few counts. This CDR3 is CASRWQSSYEQYF. The CDR3 DNA follows: TGTGCCAGCAGGTGGCAGAGCTCCTACGAGCAGTACTTC. The rearrangement uses TRBV6-1 and TRBJ2-7, with D uncertain. In germline, CDR1 is MNHNS, CDR2 SASEGT. V shed 6 bases and J shed 0 bases, with 9 bases lying between them. This CDR3 region has 13 residues.

The chain links TRBV20-1 to TRBJ2-3; TRBD2 agrees at 10 bases. V lost 6 bases and J lost 4; bases outside the gene matches: 10. From germline, CDR1 is DFQATT and CDR2 SNEGSKA (reference sequence). The CDR3 loop spans 15 amino acids. Here the CDR3 DNA reads TGCAGTGCCCCAGTGCTAGCGGGAGTTCCAGATACGCAGTATTTT. Its protein is CSAPVLAGVPDTQYF.

The chain couples TRBV5-1 to TRBJ2-5; D might be TRBD1 (6 bases). There are 13 residues in the CDR3. Germline V gene sequence: CDR1 SGHRS, CDR2 YFSETQ. Trimming shortened V by 8 bases and J by 7 bases, and 18 bases separated the two germline ends. The CDR3 loop is CASQLSGDGTQYF. As DNA, the CDR3 is TGCGCCAGTCAATTATCAGGGGACGGGACCCAGTACTTC.

This clonotype was observed a handful of times. This chain uses TRBV5-5 with TRBJ2-6; D remains unclear. From germline, CDR1 is SGHKS and CDR2 YYEKEE (reference sequence). The V end lost 4 bases, the J end lost 2 bases, and 7 bases lay between the germline ends. The CDR3 sequence is 14 residues long. DNA of the CDR3: TGTGCCAGCAGCCCGATCGCTGGGGCCAACGTCCTGACTTTC. Its translation: CASSPIAGANVLTF.

The table lists this clonotype with many counts. The chain couples TRBV27 to TRBJ2-5; possible D gene TRBD2, 6 bases. CDR1 MNHEY and CDR2 SMNVEV come from the germline V gene (reference sequence). CDR3 length: 15 amino acids. V gave up 5 bases and J gave up 5 bases, with 18 bases separating them. CDR3 region: CASSPLFTGGETQYF. CDR3 in DNA: TGTGCCAGCAGTCCCCTCTTTACCGGAGGGGAGACCCAGTACTTC.

A few counts support this clonotype. The chain couples TRBV6-5 to TRBJ1-1; 9 bases fit TRBD1. V lost 4 bases to trimming and J lost 1 base; unmatched junction nucleotides: 4. In germline, CDR1 is MNHEY, CDR2 SVGAGI. The CDR3 spans 15 residues. As DNA, the CDR3 is TGTGCCAGCAGTTTGGGACAGGGAGGGAACACTGAAGCTTTCTTT. Its protein product is CASSLGQGGNTEAFF.

In its sample, this clonotype was seen a few times. This chain links TRBV10-3 with TRBJ2-1; 9 nucleotides agree with TRBD2. V was clipped by 3 bases and J by 6 bases; unmatched bases: 9. Germline V CDR1 and CDR2: ENHRY, SYGVKD. The CDR3 spans 16 residues. The CDR3 sequence is CAISDPWSGGPNEQFF. The CDR3 region has the DNA TGTGCCATCAGTGACCCGTGGAGCGGGGGGCCCAATGAGCAGTTCTTC.

A few counts support this clonotype. This chain connects TRBV5-6 to TRBJ2-1; D may correspond to TRBD1 or TRBD2 (5 bases each). CDR3 size: 15 residues. V was pared by 2 bases and J by 1 base, with 10 bases between. The germline CDR1 and CDR2 sequences are SGHDT and YYEEEE. The CDR3 here is CASSFLGDSYNEQFF. The DNA of the CDR3 is TGTGCCAGCAGCTTCTTGGGGGATTCCTACAATGAGCAGTTCTTC.

The V call is TRBV4-1, the J call TRBJ1-1; TRBD1 matches 7 bases. Germline assignment: CDR1 MGHRA and CDR2 YSYEKL. V trimming: 4 bases; J trimming: 4 bases; junction bases outside the gene matches: 15. The CDR3 is 17 amino acids. CDR3 DNA: TGCGCCAGCAGCCTCCGGGACAGCGTGTTTTGGGGCACTGAAGCTTTCTTT. Translation: CASSLRDSVFWGTEAFF.

The gene calls are TRBV6-5 and TRBJ1-5, with a possible D match to TRBD1 (5 bases). The CDR3 sequence is 14 residues long. Trimming pared 2 bases from V and 2 bases from J, leaving 7 bases between. Germline V gene lookup returns CDR1 MNHEY and CDR2 SVGAGI. CDR3 loop: CASSYGAGNQPQHF. The CDR3 DNA sequence: TGTGCCAGCAGTTACGGGGCCGGCAATCAGCCCCAGCATTTT.

This clonotype was detected ten times or more. V gene TRBV15 combines with J gene TRBJ2-7; D is perhaps TRBD1 or TRBD2 (5 bases each). The CDR3 sequence is 13 residues long. CDR1 and CDR2 from the germline V gene are LNHNV and YYDKDF (reference sequence). Between the trimmed V and J ends, which lost 5 bases and 2 bases, there was a span of 10 bases. The CDR3 protein is CATSEGPTYEQYF. In nucleotides, the CDR3 is TGTGCCACCAGCGAGGGGCCCACCTACGAGCAGTACTTC.

V and J are TRBV12-3 or TRBV12-4 and TRBJ1-1; D might be TRBD1 (5 bases). V was clipped by 5 bases and J by 9 bases, with 16 bases between them. There are 13 residues in the CDR3. Here the CDR3 DNA reads TGTGCCAGCAGTACCCAGGGAAAAGCCCAAGCTTTCTTT. As protein: CASSTQGKAQAFF.

About this clonotype: A read error may be the cause here, since a much bigger clone is one base away. This chain links TRBV7-9 with TRBJ2-2, with D possibly being TRBD2 (6 bases). V dropped 5 bases and J dropped 7 bases, with 11 bases sitting between them. The length of the CDR3 is 13 residues. The V gene's germline CDR1 is SEHNR and CDR2 FQNEAQ (reference sequence). The CDR3 region is CASSLLGGGELFF. The CDR3 bases are TGTGCCAGCAGCCTCCTCGGGGGCGGGGAGCTGTTTTTT.

In this sample, this clonotype turned up a few times. The CDR3 loop is CSARGSGGWSYEQYF. The DNA of the CDR3 is TGCAGTGCTAGGGGGTCCGGAGGATGGTCCTACGAGCAGTACTTC. The chain is built from TRBV20-1 and TRBJ2-7, with a weak D call TRBD2 (5 bases). V lost 3 bases, J lost 1 base, and 16 bases lay in between. Germline V CDR1 and CDR2: DFQATT, SNEGSKA (reference sequence). The CDR3 runs to 15 residues.

As for this clonotype: It is likely a read error, because the conserved phenylalanine at the end of the CDR3 is missing. This chain uses TRBV3-1 with TRBJ2-3; either TRBD1 or TRBD2 may supply D (5 bases each). The V gene lost 4 bases and the J gene lost 1 base, with 9 bases spanning the gap. Germline-derived CDR1 and CDR2 are LGHDT and YNNKEL (reference sequence). The CDR3 consists of 14 residues. The CDR3 here is CASSRDLGTDTQYL. As DNA, the CDR3 is TGTGCCAGCAGCCGGGACCTCGGCACAGATACGCAGTATTTA.